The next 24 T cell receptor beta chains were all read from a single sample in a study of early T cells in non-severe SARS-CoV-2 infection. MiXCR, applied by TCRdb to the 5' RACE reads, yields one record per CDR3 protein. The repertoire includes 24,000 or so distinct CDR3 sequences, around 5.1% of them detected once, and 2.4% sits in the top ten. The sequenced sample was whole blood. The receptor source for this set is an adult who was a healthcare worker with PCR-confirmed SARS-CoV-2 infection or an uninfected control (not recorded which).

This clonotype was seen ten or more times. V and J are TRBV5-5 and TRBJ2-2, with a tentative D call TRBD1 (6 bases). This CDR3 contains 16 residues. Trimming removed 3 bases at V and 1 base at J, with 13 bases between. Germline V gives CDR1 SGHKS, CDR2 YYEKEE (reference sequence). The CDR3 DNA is TGTGCCAGCAGCTCGCAACACAGGGTGAACACCGGGGAGCTGTTTTTT. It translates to CASSSQHRVNTGELFF.

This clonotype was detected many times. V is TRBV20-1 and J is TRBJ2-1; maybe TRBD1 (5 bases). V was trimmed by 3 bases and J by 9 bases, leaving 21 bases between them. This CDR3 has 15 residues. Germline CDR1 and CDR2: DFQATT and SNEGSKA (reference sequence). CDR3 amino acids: CSARIRGIFFGEQFF. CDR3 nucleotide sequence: TGCAGTGCTAGGATTAGGGGAATTTTTTTCGGTGAGCAGTTCTTC.

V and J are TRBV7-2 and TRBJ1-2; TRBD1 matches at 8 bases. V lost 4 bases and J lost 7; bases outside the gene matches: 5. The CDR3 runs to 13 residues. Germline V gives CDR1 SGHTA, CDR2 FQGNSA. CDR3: CASSWSQGGGYTF. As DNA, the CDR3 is TGTGCCAGCAGCTGGTCACAGGGGGGTGGCTACACCTTC.

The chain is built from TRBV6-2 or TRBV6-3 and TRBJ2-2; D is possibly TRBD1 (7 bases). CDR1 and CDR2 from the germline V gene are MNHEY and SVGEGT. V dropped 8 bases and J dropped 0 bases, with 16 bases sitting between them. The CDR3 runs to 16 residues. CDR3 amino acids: CASLRAGQTNTGELFF. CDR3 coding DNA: TGTGCCAGCCTAAGGGCGGGACAGACGAACACCGGGGAGCTGTTTTTT.

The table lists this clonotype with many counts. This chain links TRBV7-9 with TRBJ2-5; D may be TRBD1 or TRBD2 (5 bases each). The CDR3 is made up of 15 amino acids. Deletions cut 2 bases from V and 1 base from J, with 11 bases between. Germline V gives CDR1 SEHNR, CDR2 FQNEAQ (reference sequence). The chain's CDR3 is CASSLRADTQETQYF. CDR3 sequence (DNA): TGTGCCAGCAGCTTAAGAGCGGACACCCAAGAGACCCAGTACTTC.

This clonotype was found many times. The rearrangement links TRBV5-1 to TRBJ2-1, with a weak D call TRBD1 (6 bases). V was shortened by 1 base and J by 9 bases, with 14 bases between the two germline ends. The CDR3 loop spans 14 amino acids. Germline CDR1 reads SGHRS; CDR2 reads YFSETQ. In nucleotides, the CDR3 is TGCGCCAGCAGCTTGTGGCAGGGGAAAGGTGAGCAGTTCTTC. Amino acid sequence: CASSLWQGKGEQFF. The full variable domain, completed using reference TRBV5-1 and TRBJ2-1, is KAGVTQTPRYLIKTRGQQVTLSCSPISGHRSVSWYQQTPGQGLQFLFEYFSETQRNKGNFPGRFSGRQFSNSRSEMNVSTLELGDSALYLCASSLWQGKGEQFFGPGTRLTVL.

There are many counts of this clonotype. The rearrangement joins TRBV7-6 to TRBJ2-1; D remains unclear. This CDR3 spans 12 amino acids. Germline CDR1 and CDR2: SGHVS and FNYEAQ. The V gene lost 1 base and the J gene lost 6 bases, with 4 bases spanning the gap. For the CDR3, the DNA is TGTGCCAGCAGCTTAGTCTTCAATGAGCAGTTCTTC. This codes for CASSLVFNEQFF.

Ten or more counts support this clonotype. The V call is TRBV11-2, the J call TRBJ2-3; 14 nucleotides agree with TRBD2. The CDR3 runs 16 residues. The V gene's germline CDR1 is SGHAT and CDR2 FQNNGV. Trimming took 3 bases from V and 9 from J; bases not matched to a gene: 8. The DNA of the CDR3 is TGTGCCAGCAGCTTGGGGACTAGCGGGGGAGAAGGAACGCAGTATTTT. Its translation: CASSLGTSGGEGTQYF. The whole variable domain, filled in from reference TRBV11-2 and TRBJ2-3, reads EAGVAQSPRYKIIEKRQSVAFWCNPISGHATLYWYQQILGQGPKLLIQFQNNGVVDDSQLPKDRFSAERLKGVDSTLKIQPAKLEDSAVYLCASSLGTSGGEGTQYFGPGTRLTVL.

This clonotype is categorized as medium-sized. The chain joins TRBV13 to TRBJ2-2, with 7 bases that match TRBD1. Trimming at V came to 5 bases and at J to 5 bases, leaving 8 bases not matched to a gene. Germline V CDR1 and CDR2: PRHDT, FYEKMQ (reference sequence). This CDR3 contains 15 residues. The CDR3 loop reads CASSLEGAPTGELFF. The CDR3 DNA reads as TGTGCCAGCAGCCTAGAGGGGGCTCCAACCGGGGAGCTGTTTTTT.

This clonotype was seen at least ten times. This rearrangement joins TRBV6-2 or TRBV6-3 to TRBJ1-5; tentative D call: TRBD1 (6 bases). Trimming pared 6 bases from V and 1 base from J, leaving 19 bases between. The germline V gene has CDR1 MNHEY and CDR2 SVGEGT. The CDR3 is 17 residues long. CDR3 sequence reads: CASRHHRENLSNQPQHF. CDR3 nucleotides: TGTGCCAGCAGGCATCACAGGGAAAATTTAAGCAATCAGCCCCAGCATTTT.

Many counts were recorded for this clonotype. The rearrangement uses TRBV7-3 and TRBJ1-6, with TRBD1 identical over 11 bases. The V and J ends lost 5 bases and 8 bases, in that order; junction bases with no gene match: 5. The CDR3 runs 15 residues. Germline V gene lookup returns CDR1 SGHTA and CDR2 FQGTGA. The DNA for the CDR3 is TGTGCCAGCAGCCTCGGGGGACAGGGGGATTCACCCCTCCACTTT. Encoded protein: CASSLGGQGDSPLHF.

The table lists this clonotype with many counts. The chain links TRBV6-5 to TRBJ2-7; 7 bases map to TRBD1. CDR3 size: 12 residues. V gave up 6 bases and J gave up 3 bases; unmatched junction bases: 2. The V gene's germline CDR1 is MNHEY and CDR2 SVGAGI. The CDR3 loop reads CASRTGNYEQYF. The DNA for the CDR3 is TGTGCCAGCAGGACAGGGAACTACGAGCAGTACTTC.

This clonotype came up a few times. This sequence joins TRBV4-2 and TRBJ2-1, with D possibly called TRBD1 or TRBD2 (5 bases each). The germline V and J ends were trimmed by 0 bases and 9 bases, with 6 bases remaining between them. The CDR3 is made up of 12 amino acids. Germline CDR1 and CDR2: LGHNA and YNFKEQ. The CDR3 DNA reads TGTGCCAGCAGCCAAGAGGGGGTTGAGCAGTTCTTC. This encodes CASSQEGVEQFF.

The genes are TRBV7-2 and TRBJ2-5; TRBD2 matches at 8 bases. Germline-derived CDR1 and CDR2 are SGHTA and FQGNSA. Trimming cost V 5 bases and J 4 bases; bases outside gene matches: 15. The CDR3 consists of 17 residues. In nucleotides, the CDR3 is TGTGCCAGCAGCCCCGGTAGCGGGGCCAGAAGGCGAGAGACCCAGTACTTC. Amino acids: CASSPGSGARRRETQYF.

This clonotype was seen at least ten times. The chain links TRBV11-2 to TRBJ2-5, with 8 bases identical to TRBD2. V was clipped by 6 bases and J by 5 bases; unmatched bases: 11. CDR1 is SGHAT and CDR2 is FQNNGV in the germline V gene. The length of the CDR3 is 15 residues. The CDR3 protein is CASRRAGALRETQYF. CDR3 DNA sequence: TGTGCCAGCAGACGAGCGGGGGCGCTCCGGGAGACCCAGTACTTC.

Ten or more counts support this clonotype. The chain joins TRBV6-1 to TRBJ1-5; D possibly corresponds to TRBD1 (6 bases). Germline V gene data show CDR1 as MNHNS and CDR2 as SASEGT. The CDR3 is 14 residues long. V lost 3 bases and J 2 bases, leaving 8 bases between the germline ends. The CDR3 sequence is CASSDRQGNQPQHF. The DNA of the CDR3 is TGTGCCAGCAGTGATCGACAGGGCAATCAGCCCCAGCATTTT.

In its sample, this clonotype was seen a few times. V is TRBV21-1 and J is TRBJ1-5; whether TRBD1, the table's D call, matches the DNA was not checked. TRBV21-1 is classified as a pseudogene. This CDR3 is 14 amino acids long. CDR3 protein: CAGPRGGRNQPQHF. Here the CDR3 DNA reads TGTGCCGGTCCCCGAGGGGGTCGCAATCAGCCCCAGCATTTT.

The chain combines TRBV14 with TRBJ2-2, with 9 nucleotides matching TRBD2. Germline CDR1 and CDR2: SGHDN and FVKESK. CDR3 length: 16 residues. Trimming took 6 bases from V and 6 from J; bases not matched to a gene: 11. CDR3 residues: CASSQTPSGVAGELFF. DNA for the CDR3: TGTGCCAGCAGTCAAACTCCTAGCGGGGTGGCCGGGGAGCTGTTTTTT.

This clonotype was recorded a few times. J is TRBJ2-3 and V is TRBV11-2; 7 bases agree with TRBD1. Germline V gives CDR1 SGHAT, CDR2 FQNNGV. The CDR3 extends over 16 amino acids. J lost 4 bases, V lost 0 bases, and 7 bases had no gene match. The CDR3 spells CASSLEWGQTSDTQYF. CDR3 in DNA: TGTGCCAGCAGCTTAGAATGGGGACAGACCTCAGATACGCAGTATTTT.

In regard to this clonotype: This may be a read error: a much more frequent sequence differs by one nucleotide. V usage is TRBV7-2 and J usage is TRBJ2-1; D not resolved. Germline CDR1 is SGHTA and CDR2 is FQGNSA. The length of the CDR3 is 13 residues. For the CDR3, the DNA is TGTGCCAGCAGCTTAGGGCTAGTTAACGAGCAGATCTTC. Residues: CASSLGLVNEQIF.

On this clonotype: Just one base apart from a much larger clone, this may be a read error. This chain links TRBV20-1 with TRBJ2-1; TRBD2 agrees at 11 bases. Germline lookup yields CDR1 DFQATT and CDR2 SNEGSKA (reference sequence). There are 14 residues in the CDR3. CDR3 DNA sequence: TGCAGTACTAGCGGGGGAGGCTCCTACAATGAGCAGTTCTTC. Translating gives CSTSGGGSYNEQFF.

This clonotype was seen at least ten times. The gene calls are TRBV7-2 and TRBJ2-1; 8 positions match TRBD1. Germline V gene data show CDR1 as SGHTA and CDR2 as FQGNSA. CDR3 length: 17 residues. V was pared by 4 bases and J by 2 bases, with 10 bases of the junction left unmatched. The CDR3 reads CASSSQGQGFTYNEQFF. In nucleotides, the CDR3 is TGTGCCAGCAGCTCCCAAGGACAGGGTTTCACCTACAATGAGCAGTTCTTC.

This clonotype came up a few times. The CDR3 DNA follows: TGTGCCAGTAATTCAGGGTTTCAGCCCCAGCATTTT. It yields the protein CASNSGFQPQHF. The rearrangement joins TRBV19 to TRBJ1-5, with D perhaps matching TRBD1 (5 bases). The germline V gene encodes CDR1 LNHDA and CDR2 SQIVND (reference sequence). This CDR3 is 12 amino acids long. Trimming cost V 7 bases and J 6 bases, with 10 bases left between them.

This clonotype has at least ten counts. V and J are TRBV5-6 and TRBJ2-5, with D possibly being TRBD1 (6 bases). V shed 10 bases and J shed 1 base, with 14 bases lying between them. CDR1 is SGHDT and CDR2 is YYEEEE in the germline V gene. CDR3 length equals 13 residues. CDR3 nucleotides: TGTGCCTGCCAGGGGTCCCTCCAAGAGACCCAGTACTTC. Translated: CACQGSLQETQYF. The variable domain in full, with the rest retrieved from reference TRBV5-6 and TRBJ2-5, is DAGVTQSPTHLIKTRGQQVTLRCSPKSGHDTVSWYQQALGQGPQFIFQYYEEEERQRGNFPDRFSGHQFPNYSSELNVNALLLGDSALYLCACQGSLQETQYFGPGTRLLVL.